This TCR beta chain was profiled in a study of cytomegalovirus exposure and HLA in healthy donors. The study, taken as a whole, reports: Presence/absence analyses assumed roughly uniform sequencing depth across donors. Beyond CMV serostatus, there was no information to go on about immune exposure. CMV antigen specificity of a few CMV-associated chains was confirmed in vitro. Of the V segments, some could not be distinguished, including TRBV6-2 and TRBV6-3, and were excluded.

Note on this clone: Its antigen is currently unknown.

Vbeta (60) and Jbeta (13) primers were used in the PCR. Profiling relied on immunoSEQ multiplex PCR, and the TCRdb table lists in-frame clones only, not all of them. The data contain nearly 300,000 clones, just over 85% of them singletons. This CDR3 has 16 residues. Trimming took 5 bases from V and 4 from J; bases not matched to a gene: 11. CDR1 and CDR2 from the germline V gene are MNHEY and SMNVEV (reference sequence). This chain links TRBV27 with TRBJ2-7, with 10 positions matching TRBD1. Sequencing input: PBMCs. The sequence derives from a man aged 40-49 years in good health and CMV-seropositive. As DNA, the CDR3 is TGTGCCAGCAGTCCAACGGACAGGGGGATAGGGTACGAGCAGTACTTC. Its protein product is CASSPTDRGIGYEQYF.